The sequence of this TCR beta chain was determined in a study of OX40 agonist ivuxolimab in advanced cancers. The overall study: Each dose-escalation patient presented with hepatocellular carcinoma, melanoma, renal cell or head and neck cancer. Anti-PD-1, anti-PD-L1 or anti-CTLA-4 therapy given earlier was allowed, and around 40% had some.

Trimming cost V 2 bases and J 5 bases; bases outside gene matches: 17. CDR1 is SGHTA, CDR2 FQGNSA, per germline. This CDR3 has 19 amino acids. Clones were sequenced by immunoSEQ multiplex PCR, and TCRdb holds only the in-frame ones, with some missing. The table records 35,000 to 50,000 clones, more than 70% of them present only once. V gene TRBV7-2 combines with J gene TRBJ2-2; 7 bases map to TRBD1. This receptor was obtained from an adult with an advanced solid tumor such as melanoma, head and neck, liver or kidney cancer. The source material was CD4+ or CD8+ T cells sorted from blood, sampled in a trial of the OX40 agonist ivuxolimab. The CDR3 region has the DNA TGTGCCAGCAGCTTATCCCCAACGTACAGGGGCCCTATTACCGGGGAGCTGTTTTTT. This encodes CASSLSPTYRGPITGELFF.